At least ten counts were recorded for the clone carrying this T cell receptor beta chain. The sample originates from a study of identical twins. One entry per CDR3 protein results from TCRdb running MiXCR on the 5' RACE reads. The sample includes approximately 680,000 distinct CDR3 sequences, under 8.5% of them seen just once. The CDR3 loop spans 13 amino acids. Germline V gene sequence: CDR1 ENHRY, CDR2 SYGVKD. V was cut by 2 bases and J by 2 bases, with 4 bases left in between. This same sample was also taken into another study, of yellow fever vaccine responses in identical twins.

The clonotype comes from a woman aged 18-29 years in good health. The sequenced sample consisted of PBMCs. The V gene is TRBV10-3, the J gene TRBJ2-1; D ambiguous. CDR3 nucleotide sequence: TGTGCCATCAGTGAGGCCACCTACAATGAGCAGTTCTTC. This encodes CAISEATYNEQFF.